This TCR beta chain appears in the sequencing data of a study of blood T cell repertoires in COVID-19. V dropped 1 base and J dropped 5; count of bases not matched to a gene: 7. The germline V gene has CDR1 SGHTA and CDR2 FQGNSA. There are 17 residues in the CDR3. This clone was detected only once. In the original processing: Using reference gene primer amplification, nucleated cell counts were estimated. Clones were sequenced by immunoSEQ multiplex PCR, and TCRdb holds only the in-frame ones, with some missing. V and J calls and clone size are copied from that table; D and trimming were computed from the DNA. The table lists some 200,000 clones, more than 75% of them singletons. Seattle researchers signed up patients amid active infection and tracked them longitudinally.

The sequenced material came from peripheral blood. The chain links TRBV7-2 to TRBJ2-5; TRBD2 aligns across 13 bases. The clonotype was recovered from a woman aged 70-85 years with COVID-19, enrolled during active disease. The CDR3 sequence: CASSLERTSGSRETQYF. The CDR3 nucleotides are TGTGCCAGCAGCTTAGAGAGGACTAGCGGGAGTAGGGAGACCCAGTACTTC.